The 3 T cell receptor beta chains listed next were all sequenced from one sample in a study of blood T cell repertoires in COVID-19. The data were produced by immunoSEQ multiplex PCR, yet TCRdb's version contains in-frame clones alone and is incomplete. This table holds 300,000 to 500,000 clones, 88% found once. Sample: PBMCs or T cells enriched from blood (not recorded which). The receptors here all came from a woman between 40 and 55 years old with acute COVID-19.

This clone was recorded a few times. The chain joins TRBV19 to TRBJ2-2, with 9 bases fitting TRBD2. This CDR3 has 15 amino acids. J lost 3 bases, V lost 4 bases, and 3 bases had no gene match. Germline V gives CDR1 LNHDA, CDR2 SQIVND (reference sequence). CDR3 nucleotides: TGTGCCAGTAGTACTAGCGGGGTGGACACCGGGGAGCTGTTTTTT. Translation: CASSTSGVDTGELFF.

This clone was seen once. CDR3 loop: CASSYGQGSDTQYF. DNA of the CDR3: TGTGCCAGCAGTTACGGGCAGGGATCGGATACGCAGTATTTT. V gene TRBV6-9 combines with J gene TRBJ2-3; a weak D match, TRBD1 (5 bases). The germline V gene has CDR1 MNHGY and CDR2 SVAAGI. V shed 3 bases and J shed 6 bases, with 13 bases lying between them. There are 14 residues in the CDR3.

The chain has TRBV19 and TRBJ1-6; D ambiguous. Germline CDR1 is LNHDA and CDR2 is SQIVND (reference sequence). V shed 5 bases and J shed 7 bases, with 12 bases lying between them. There are 14 residues in the CDR3. CDR3: CASSERIPNSPLHF. Written as DNA, the CDR3 is TGTGCCAGTAGTGAGCGGATCCCAAATTCACCCCTCCACTTT.